These T cell receptor beta chains were read from a single sample in a study of CD8+CD57+ T cells in acquired aplastic anemia. TCRdb used MiXCR to reprocess the reads, holding one entry per CDR3 protein. Of hundreds of thousands of distinct CDR3 sequences listed, about two thirds are singletons. Input material: sorted CD4+, CD8+, or CD8+CD57+ T cells (not recorded which) from PBMCs. The origin of the receptors is a human donor in good health, serving as a control. Both conserved end residues are part of each CDR3. D genes are given only for firm matches. Size values are once, few and many counts, or a class for expanded clones, and some rows have none.

size,J,V,length,D,CDR3,DNA
many,TRBJ1-1,TRBV9,15,-,CASSVVPEANTEAFF,TGTGCCAGCAGCGTAGTTCCAGAAGCGAACACTGAAGCTTTCTTT
many,TRBJ2-3,TRBV4-2,16,TRBD2,CASSYGLAGVGDTQYF,TGTGCCAGCAGCTACGGACTAGCGGGAGTGGGAGATACGCAGTATTTT
-,TRBJ1-6,TRBV7-2,15,TRBD1,CASSLRDRGNSPLHF,TGTGCCAGCAGCTTAAGGGACAGGGGAAATTCACCCCTCCACTTT
-,TRBJ2-5,TRBV25-1,14,-,CASRQTQGRETQYF,TGTGCCAGCAGACAAACCCAGGGGCGAGAGACCCAGTACTTC
-,TRBJ1-2,TRBV7-2,14,-,CASRMSGGAYNEQF,TGTGCCAGCAGGATGTCCGGAGGTGCCTACAATGAGCAGTTC
-,TRBJ2-7,TRBV5-8,12,-,CASSKGSYEQYF,TGTGCCAGCAGCAAAGGGTCCTACGAGCAGTACTTC
-,TRBJ2-7,TRBV7-8,17,-,CASSYRALQDSSYEQYF,TGTGCCAGCAGCTATCGGGCCCTTCAGGACTCCTCCTACGAGCAGTACTTC
-,TRBJ1-2,TRBV20-1,12,-,CSARSQGFGYTF,TGCAGTGCTAGATCACAGGGATTTGGCTACACCTTC
few,TRBJ1-5,TRBV19,14,TRBD1,CASSGTGGYQPQHF,TGTGCCAGTAGTGGGACAGGGGGCTATCAGCCCCAGCATTTT
many,TRBJ1-1,TRBV20-1,11,-,CSAFPNTEAFF,TGCAGCGCATTCCCGAACACTGAAGCTTTCTTT
-,TRBJ2-5,TRBV7-2,15,-,CASSLGLPAYDTTYF,TGTGCCAGCAGCTTAGGGCTCCCGGCCTATGACACCACGTACTTC
many,TRBJ2-7,TRBV4-3,16,TRBD1,CASSQGRQGSGYEQYF,TGCGCCAGCAGCCAGGGTAGACAGGGATCAGGCTACGAGCAGTACTTC
many,TRBJ2-3,TRBV9,15,-,CASSPLSRLTDTQYF,TGTGCCAGCAGCCCCCTTTCGCGCCTTACAGATACGCAGTATTTT
-,TRBJ1-3,TRBV11-2,17,-,CASSLGPTLRTGNTIYF,TGTGCCAGCAGCTTGGGACCCACCCTGAGAACTGGAAACACCATATATTTT
many,TRBJ2-7,TRBV5-8,13,-,CASRYYSNDEQYF,TGTGCCAGCCGCTACTACAGTAACGACGAGCAGTACTTC
-,TRBJ2-3,TRBV2,18,TRBD2,CASSDPRLAGGLQDTQYF,TGTGCCAGCAGTGATCCCCGACTAGCGGGGGGGCTCCAAGATACGCAGTATTTT
-,TRBJ1-2,TRBV19,12,-,CASKWANYGYTF,TGTGCCAGTAAATGGGCTAACTATGGCTACACCTTC
-,TRBJ2-3,TRBV29-1,13,-,CSVRRGGTDTQYF,TGCAGCGTCCGCCGCGGGGGCACAGATACGCAGTATTTT
-,TRBJ1-6,TRBV12-3/TRBV12-4,16,-,CASSGGVVGYNSPLHF,TGTGCCAGCAGTGGTGGGGTAGTAGGCTATAATTCACCCCTCCACTTT
-,TRBJ2-7,TRBV5-1,13,TRBD1,CASSWQGAGEQYF,TGCGCCAGCAGCTGGCAGGGGGCTGGGGAGCAGTACTTC
many,TRBJ1-1,TRBV30,13,-,CAWSVRGDTEAFF,TGTGCCTGGAGTGTACGGGGAGACACTGAAGCTTTCTTT
-,TRBJ2-7,TRBV19,14,TRBD1,CASRGDSGGYEQYF,TGTGCCAGTAGGGGGGACAGCGGCGGGTACGAGCAGTACTTC
-,TRBJ2-1,TRBV5-4,14,-,CASRTDMGGNEQFF,TGTGCCAGCAGAACTGACATGGGTGGGAATGAGCAGTTCTTC
-,TRBJ1-4,TRBV7-6,16,TRBD1,CASSFGTGAYEQNLFF,TGTGCCAGCAGCTTCGGGACAGGCGCATATGAGCAGAACCTGTTTTTT
-,TRBJ2-2,TRBV12-3/TRBV12-4,16,TRBD2,CASTGSGGSNTGELFF,TGTGCCAGCACGGGTAGCGGGGGGTCGAACACCGGGGAGCTGTTTTTT
many,TRBJ1-6,TRBV6-2/TRBV6-3,13,-,CASRSNGNSPLHF,TGTGCCAGCAGGAGTAACGGGAATTCACCCCTCCACTTT
-,TRBJ2-6,TRBV9,15,-,CASSEGLSGANVLTF,TGTGCCAGCAGCGAGGGCCTCTCTGGGGCCAACGTCCTGACTTTC
-,TRBJ1-2,TRBV9,12,-,CASSSRFCRYTF,TGTGCCAGCAGCTCTCGCTTCTGTCGCTACACCTTC
-,TRBJ1-2,TRBV7-6,16,TRBD1,CASSLGQQNTETFYTF,TGTGCCAGCAGCCTGGGACAGCAGAACACTGAAACTTTCTACACCTTC
-,TRBJ2-7,TRBV12-5,14,TRBD1,CASSPNRGDYEQYF,TGTGCCAGCAGTCCCAACAGGGGAGATTACGAGCAGTACTTC
-,TRBJ2-3,TRBV5-1,12,-,CASSLLSDTQYF,TGCGCCAGCAGCCTCTTGTCAGATACGCAGTATTTT
many,TRBJ2-7,TRBV6-1,12,-,CASSRRTGEQYF,TGTGCCAGCAGTAGAAGAACGGGCGAGCAGTACTTC
-,TRBJ2-7,TRBV7-2,12,-,CASSLVSHEQGF,TGTGCCAGCAGCTTAGTGTCGCACGAACAGGGCTTC
many,TRBJ2-1,TRBV20-1,15,TRBD2,CSARPLLAGGNEQFF,TGCAGTGCTAGACCCTTATTAGCGGGGGGGAATGAGCAGTTCTTC
-,TRBJ1-2,TRBV2,14,-,CASSEQGGFYGYTF,TGTGCCAGCAGTGAACAGGGAGGGTTCTATGGCTACACCTTC
-,TRBJ2-3,TRBV2,14,TRBD2,CASRKTSGGDTQYF,TGTGCCAGCAGGAAAACTAGCGGGGGTGATACGCAGTATTTT
-,TRBJ1-2,TRBV7-2,14,-,CASSTQQDSPYDQF,TGTGCCAGTAGTACGCAACAGGATAGCCCCTACGACCAGTTC
-,TRBJ2-3,TRBV7-3,13,-,CASSSFPQDTQYF,TGTGCCAGCAGCTCGTTCCCACAAGATACGCAGTATTTT
many,TRBJ1-5,TRBV19,12,-,CASSQPVGPQHF,TGTGCCAGTAGTCAGCCGGTGGGGCCCCAGCATTTT
few,TRBJ1-2,TRBV7-9,14,-,CASSEAGSIMGYTF,TGTGCCAGCAGTGAAGCCGGTTCGATTATGGGCTACACCTTC
-,TRBJ2-7,TRBV20-1,14,-,CSAPGSANYYEQYF,TGCAGTGCTCCAGGGTCCGCAAACTATTACGAGCAGTACTTC
many,TRBJ1-2,TRBV29-1,13,-,CSVQDRKNYGYTF,TGCAGCGTCCAAGACCGAAAAAACTATGGCTACACCTTC
-,TRBJ2-7,TRBV12-3/TRBV12-4,13,-,CASSLEAGIEQYF,TGTGCCAGCAGTTTGGAGGCAGGGATCGAGCAGTACTTC
-,TRBJ1-4,TRBV11-1,14,-,CASSRVRGNEKLFF,TGTGCCAGCAGCCGAGTCAGAGGGAATGAAAAACTGTTTTTT
-,TRBJ2-7,TRBV2,12,-,CASRSGQAGRDF,TGTGCCAGCCGTTCCGGACAAGCCGGCAGGGACTTC
-,TRBJ2-2,TRBV7-3,15,-,CASSLTLANTGELFF,TGTGCCAGCAGCTTAACACTCGCGAACACCGGGGAGCTGTTTTTT
-,TRBJ1-5,TRBV6-2/TRBV6-3,15,TRBD1,CASSYRTGYNEPQHF,TGTGCCAGCAGTTACCGGACAGGGTACAATGAGCCCCAGCATTTT
-,TRBJ1-1,TRBV20-1,13,-,CSAQQGVGYKAFF,TGCAGTGCCCAACAGGGAGTAGGCTACAAAGCTTTCTTT
-,TRBJ2-5,TRBV7-6,14,TRBD2,CASSLIAGGETQYF,TGTGCCAGCAGCTTAATAGCGGGGGGAGAGACCCAGTACTTC
many,TRBJ1-2,TRBV19,15,TRBD1,CASSEGQGAHYGYTF,TGTGCCAGTAGCGAAGGACAGGGGGCCCACTATGGCTACACCTTC
few,TRBJ1-2,TRBV29-1,13,-,CSVRGGGNYGYTF,TGCAGCGTTCGGGGCGGGGGTAACTATGGCTACACCTTC
-,TRBJ1-5,TRBV9,14,-,CAGSLDRGGQPQHF,TGTGCCGGCAGCCTAGATAGGGGTGGTCAGCCCCAGCATTTT
-,TRBJ2-5,TRBV5-5,15,TRBD1,CASSAGTGSGETQYF,TGTGCCAGCAGCGCGGGGACAGGGTCAGGAGAGACCCAGTACTTC
-,TRBJ1-2,TRBV25-1,15,-,CASSVEGGVFNGYFF,TGTGCCAGCAGCGTGGAGGGGGGCGTCTTCAATGGCTACTTCTTC